The present entry profiles one TCR beta chain with its context. The source of the sample is a study of blood T cell repertoires in COVID-19. Study information: Sites in the United States, Italy and Spain provided acute and convalescent COVID-19 samples. From T cells, B-cell-depleted T cells, or PBMCs came the material, which was cDNA or gDNA.

In the original workflow: Reference gene primer amplification gave estimated nucleated cell counts. Data came from immunoSEQ multiplex PCR; TCRdb stores just in-frame clones and leaves some out. The DNA was the basis for D and trimming; V, J and clone size are from that table. The data hold about 240,000 clones, with approximately 78% observed a single time. CDR3 length: 16 amino acids. Trimming took 0 bases from V and 2 from J, leaving 13 bases between them. Germline V lookup: CDR1 SGHAT, CDR2 FQNNGV. Material: peripheral blood. This TCR derives from a woman younger than 30 with acute or convalescent COVID-19. V and J are TRBV11-2 and TRBJ1-2; perhaps TRBD1 as D (5 bases). DNA of the CDR3: TGTGCCAGCAGCTTAGATTGGCCAGGGATGAACTATGGCTACACCTTC. This encodes CASSLDWPGMNYGYTF.